The 8 T cell receptor beta chains below all came from one sample that was sequenced in a study of tumor T cells in aggressive B-cell lymphoma (dated by TCRdb to the late 2010s). Library preparation employed the immunoSEQ multiplex PCR assay. TCRdb carries this immuneACCESS record with in-frame sequences only. Its versions omit some clonotypes, under half of them owing to an unresolved V gene in the studies checked, with the rest unexplained. The sample has about 11,000 clones on record, 70% to 90% of them singletons. The ten largest clones capture roughly 2.4% of the sample. Material for sequencing was tumor tissue. The receptors shown here come from an adult with diffuse large B cell lymphoma.

The V gene is TRBV14, the J gene TRBJ2-2, with D hard to call. Germline V gene lookup returns CDR1 SGHDN and CDR2 FVKESK. The CDR3 is 14 residues long. V shed 1 base and J shed 6 bases, with 9 bases lying between them. CDR3 residues: CASSQGHRAGELFF. In DNA form, the CDR3 reads TGTGCCAGCAGCCAAGGGCATCGGGCCGGGGAGCTGTTTTTT.

The chain recombines TRBV15 with TRBJ2-5, with D possibly being TRBD2 (5 bases). V dropped 4 bases and J dropped 5 bases, with 11 bases sitting between them. CDR1 and CDR2 (germline): LNHNV, YYDKDF (reference sequence). The CDR3 consists of 13 residues. As DNA, the CDR3 is TGTGCCACCAGCAATCTAGCCGGGGAGACCCAGTACTTC. Residues: CATSNLAGETQYF.

The chain is built from TRBV2 and TRBJ1-1; D gene uncertain. The CDR3 runs 11 residues. The germline V gene has CDR1 SNHLY and CDR2 FYNNEI. Trimming left V 4 bases short and J 2 bases short, with 2 bases between. In DNA form, the CDR3 reads TGTGCCAGCAGTGCAAACACTGAAGCTTTCTTT. This codes for CASSANTEAFF. Looking up the rest from reference TRBV2 and TRBJ1-1 gives the full variable domain: EPEVTQTPSHQVTQMGQEVILRCVPISNHLYFYWYRQILGQKVEFLVSFYNNEISEKSEIFDDQFSVERPDGSNFTLKIRSTKLEDSAMYFCASSANTEAFFGQGTRLTVV.

This clone came up once. The J gene is TRBJ1-2, the V gene TRBV7-2; 9 nucleotides align to TRBD1. Per germline, CDR1 SGHTA and CDR2 FQGNSA. V shed 1 base, J shed 5 bases, and the junction held 5 bases outside the gene matches. The CDR3 extends over 15 amino acids. The CDR3 loop reads CASSLGDRVLYGYTF. CDR3 nucleotides: TGTGCCAGCAGCTTAGGGGACAGGGTACTTTATGGCTACACCTTC. Looking up the rest from reference TRBV7-2 and TRBJ1-2 gives the full variable domain: GAGVSQSPSNKVTEKGKDVELRCDPISGHTALYWYRQSLGQGLEFLIYFQGNSAPDKSGLPSDRFSAERTGGSVSTLTIQRTQQEDSAVYLCASSLGDRVLYGYTFGSGTRLTVV.

This clone was recorded once. The J gene is TRBJ2-1, the V gene TRBV5-1, with TRBD2 identical over 7 bases. The CDR3 covers 14 residues. Trimming took 0 bases from V and 7 from J; bases not matched to a gene: 4. Germline V gene sequence: CDR1 SGHRS, CDR2 YFSETQ. This CDR3 reads CASSLAGGGNEQFF. Here the CDR3 DNA reads TGCGCCAGCAGCTTGGCTGGGGGAGGGAATGAGCAGTTCTTC. The full variable domain, with the rest looked up from reference TRBV5-1 and TRBJ2-1, is KAGVTQTPRYLIKTRGQQVTLSCSPISGHRSVSWYQQTPGQGLQFLFEYFSETQRNKGNFPGRFSGRQFSNSRSEMNVSTLELGDSALYLCASSLAGGGNEQFFGPGTRLTVL.

This clone was seen only once. Relative to the germline gene, one junction end is altered; a read error may explain this. For the CDR3, the DNA is TGCAGTGCTAGAGCTGGGAGACAGGGGGCTTTC. It is translated as CSARAGRQGAF. The gene calls are TRBV20-1 and TRBJ2-4, with 10 bases matching TRBD1. The CDR3 runs to 11 residues. Germline V gene data show CDR1 as DFQATT and CDR2 as SNEGSKA (reference sequence).

This chain links TRBV4-2 with TRBJ2-2; D gene ambiguous. The V gene lost 3 bases and the J gene lost 7 bases, with 21 bases spanning the gap. CDR3 length: 17 residues. Looked up from germline, CDR1 is LGHNA and CDR2 is YNFKEQ. CDR3 nucleotides: TGTGCCAGCAGCCAGTCGTACCTAGGAGCTTCGGGCGGGGAGCTGTTTTTT. Translated, it gives CASSQSYLGASGGELFF.

This chain joins TRBV7-8 and TRBJ2-1; 10 nucleotides match TRBD2. Per the germline V gene, CDR1 is SGHVS and CDR2 is FQNEAQ. Trimming cost V 5 bases and J 4 bases; bases outside gene matches: 5. CDR3 length equals 15 residues. For the CDR3, the DNA is TGTGCCAGCAGCCCATGGACTAGCGGATACAATGAGCAGTTCTTC. It encodes CASSPWTSGYNEQFF.